Presented here are 5 T cell receptor beta chains from one specimen sequenced in a study of blood T cells in healthy people across ages. A sample-barcoded 5' primer and a J-beta primer mix were used in a second PCR of about 6 to 12 cycles. MiXCR was run by TCRdb on the 5' RACE reads, yielding one entry per CDR3 protein. The table records hundreds of thousands of distinct CDR3 sequences, 58% of them present only once. The sample comprised blood. Receptors originate from a man aged 25 to 40 in good health.

The chain combines TRBV9 with TRBJ2-4, with D perhaps TRBD2 (6 bases). The DNA end lines up better with TRBJ2-7; the J call may be wrong. CDR1 is SGDLS and CDR2 is YYNGEE in the germline V gene. This CDR3 contains 16 residues. Here the CDR3 reads CASSVGGGTDAYEQYF. CDR3 nucleotide sequence: TGTGCCAGCAGCGTAGGAGGCGGGACGGACGCCTACGAGCAGTACTTC.

This clonotype was counted only a few times. This chain uses TRBV9 with TRBJ2-1, with TRBD2 matching 7 bases. V shed 1 base and J 8 bases; nucleotides not matched to a gene: 9. From germline, CDR1 is SGDLS and CDR2 YYNGEE. The CDR3 consists of 15 residues. Here the CDR3 reads CASSVTATSSYEQFF. DNA for the CDR3: TGTGCCAGCAGCGTAACCGCGACTAGCTCCTATGAGCAGTTCTTC.

The table lists this clonotype with a few counts. The chain employs TRBV10-3 and TRBJ2-7; a possible D gene is TRBD2 (6 bases). This CDR3 has 15 residues. Germline assignment: CDR1 ENHRY and CDR2 SYGVKD. With 6 bases removed from V and 0 bases from J, the gap between germline ends came to 15 bases. The CDR3 sequence: CAISPGLLSSYEQYF. In DNA form, the CDR3 reads TGTGCCATCAGCCCGGGACTTTTGAGCTCCTACGAGCAGTACTTC.

This clonotype was counted between two and nine times. V is TRBV5-1 and J is TRBJ2-7; D is possibly TRBD2 (6 bases). Trimming pared 3 bases from V and 5 bases from J, leaving 15 bases between. The CDR3 contains 14 residues. Germline CDR1 is SGHRS and CDR2 is YFSETQ. CDR3 nucleotides: TGCGCCAGCAGCTCCCGGGACTCTAGGGACGAGCAGTACTTC. Translating gives CASSSRDSRDEQYF.

The chain recombines TRBV20-1 with TRBJ2-1, with 13 positions matching TRBD2. The J segment lost 0 bases and the V segment lost 4 bases, leaving 9 bases of the junction unmatched. CDR3 length equals 18 residues. Germline V lookup: CDR1 DFQATT, CDR2 SNEGSKA (reference sequence). In nucleotides, the CDR3 is TGCAGTGCTATCGGACTAGCGGGGGTGGTGAGCTCCTACAATGAGCAGTTCTTC. Translation gives CSAIGLAGVVSSYNEQFF.